One and the same sample provided the 8 T cell receptor beta chains below, sequenced in a study of shared clonotypes between healthy human individuals. The repertoire was sequenced with immunoSEQ multiplex PCR; TCRdb's copy has only in-frame clones and lacks some. The sample has about 1 million clones, roughly 80% seen once. Sequencing was carried out using memory CD4+ T cells sorted from blood. Regarding subset: CD45RA-negative fraction. The origin of the receptors is a man between 18 and 35 years old in good health.

This clone was counted a few times. In the same sample, other DNA sequences code for this CDR3. The chain links TRBV5-1 to TRBJ2-7, with 8 bases that match TRBD1. CDR3 size: 14 residues. Germline trimming cut 4 bases from V and 3 bases from J; bases unmatched to any gene: 6. Germline V gene sequence: CDR1 SGHRS, CDR2 YFSETQ. CDR3 amino acids: CASSVDRGHYEQYF. Written as DNA, the CDR3 is TGCGCCAGCAGCGTCGACAGGGGACACTACGAGCAGTACTTC.

Comments on this clone: Other DNA sequences in this sample translate to the same CDR3. The chain employs TRBV18 and TRBJ2-7, with 7 bases fitting TRBD1. The germline CDR1 and CDR2 sequences are KGHSH and LQKENI. V shed 3 bases and J 1 base; nucleotides not matched to a gene: 3. This CDR3 region has 14 residues. CDR3 nucleotides: TGTGCCAGCTCACCCGGGACAGTATCCTACGAGCAGTACTTC. It codes for CASSPGTVSYEQYF.

This clone has just a few counts. The chain joins TRBV28 to TRBJ1-3, with a weak D call TRBD1 (5 bases). CDR3 length: 14 amino acids. Germline V gene lookup returns CDR1 MDHEN and CDR2 SYDVKM. V lost 5 bases and J 4 bases, leaving 12 bases between the germline ends. The CDR3 nucleotides are TGTGCCAGCAGTGGGACGTCGGAAGGAAACACCATATATTTT. Protein sequence: CASSGTSEGNTIYF.

The J gene is TRBJ2-2, the V gene TRBV11-3; D is unresolved. Germline lookup yields CDR1 SGHNT and CDR2 YENEEA. Between the trimmed V and J ends, which lost 3 bases and 4 bases, there was a span of 6 bases. The CDR3 covers 13 residues. In DNA, the CDR3 is TGTGCCAGCAGCTTTGGTCGCACCGGGGAGCTGTTTTTT. The encoded protein is CASSFGRTGELFF.

A few counts support this clone. This chain uses TRBV2 with TRBJ1-4; 7 nucleotides agree with TRBD1. Germline lookup yields CDR1 SNHLY and CDR2 FYNNEI. With V trimmed by 3 bases and J by 4 bases, 5 bases remained unmatched. This CDR3 spans 15 amino acids. The CDR3 nucleotides read TGTGCCAGCAGTGATATGGGACAGATTAATGAAAAACTGTTTTTT. Translated, it gives CASSDMGQINEKLFF.

This clone was seen a single time. The identical CDR3 is also encoded by other nucleotide sequences in the sample. This chain uses TRBV5-1 with TRBJ1-1, with D possibly matching TRBD1 (6 bases). Germline V gives CDR1 SGHRS, CDR2 YFSETQ. V was clipped by 0 bases and J by 4 bases, with 13 bases between them. The CDR3 covers 15 residues. CDR3 nucleotides: TGCGCCAGCAGCTTGGACGGGGGCGCGGGCACTGAAGCTTTCTTT. This gives the protein CASSLDGGAGTEAFF.

As to this clone: Additional DNA sequences in this sample encode the identical CDR3. The chain uses TRBV10-1 and TRBJ1-6, with D possibly matching TRBD1 (6 bases). Trimming stripped 2 bases from V and 10 bases from J, with 12 bases between. The CDR3 has 14 amino acids. Germline V gene lookup returns CDR1 WNHNN and CDR2 SYGVQD (reference sequence). For the CDR3, the DNA is TGCGCCAGCAGTGAGGAGGGGGTCGGCTCACCCCTCCACTTT. Amino acids: CASSEEGVGSPLHF.

The chain couples TRBV7-2 to TRBJ1-2; 10 bases are shared with TRBD1. Germline V gene lookup returns CDR1 SGHTA and CDR2 FQGNSA. The CDR3 has 15 amino acids. J gave up 3 bases and V 1 base, and 2 bases lay outside the gene matches. The chain's CDR3 is CASSLGQGADYGYTF. Written as DNA, the CDR3 is TGTGCCAGCAGCTTAGGACAGGGGGCGGACTATGGCTACACCTTC.